Below, 23 T cell receptor beta chains from the same sample are listed, as sequenced in a study of graft-versus-host responses after intestinal transplantation. Produced via immunoSEQ multiplex PCR; TCRdb's table is partial and in-frame only. This table has tens of thousands of clones, roughly 93% appearing once. The sequenced sample was PBMCs, obtained roughly 760 days after a first intestinal transplant, on the day of a second. The receptor set was obtained from a human patient who received an intestinal transplant, so some T cells may come from the graft donor.

The chain carries TRBV30 and TRBJ2-3, with TRBD2 matching over 9 bases. The CDR3 is 13 amino acids. Germline loops: CDR1 GTSNPN, CDR2 SVGIG (reference sequence). Unmatched junction bases numbered 6, after V lost 5 bases and J lost 6 bases. In nucleotides, the CDR3 is TGTGCCTGGGGTAGCGGGAGAGGGGATACGCAGTATTTT. Amino acids: CAWGSGRGDTQYF.

The chain carries TRBV7-8 and TRBJ2-4, with D perhaps TRBD1 (6 bases). V dropped 1 base and J dropped 0 bases, with 25 bases sitting between them. Germline CDR1 and CDR2: SGHVS and FQNEAQ. The CDR3 has 21 residues. The CDR3 spells CASSLEDQGWRSRLAKNIQYF. CDR3 bases: TGTGCCAGCAGCTTAGAGGATCAGGGGTGGAGGAGTCGATTAGCCAAAAACATTCAGTACTTC.

This chain uses TRBV28 with TRBJ1-2, with 9 nucleotides matching TRBD1. The CDR3 length is 18 residues. The trim removed 1 base at V and 8 bases at J, leaving 17 bases unmatched. Germline assignment: CDR1 MDHEN and CDR2 SYDVKM. CDR3 DNA sequence: TGTGCCAGCAGTTTATCCATGGGCTTAACAGGGGGCTCGTTGGGCTACACCTTC. Amino acids: CASSLSMGLTGGSLGYTF.

This chain connects TRBV2 to TRBJ1-1; D is unresolved. Germline CDR1 and CDR2: SNHLY and FYNNEI. The CDR3 totals 11 residues. With 8 bases removed from V and 5 bases from J, the gap between germline ends came to 9 bases. Here the CDR3 DNA reads TGTGCCAGCCAAATAGGAACTGAAGCTTTCTTT. This translates into CASQIGTEAFF. Complete variable domain (other parts from reference TRBV2 and TRBJ1-1): EPEVTQTPSHQVTQMGQEVILRCVPISNHLYFYWYRQILGQKVEFLVSFYNNEISEKSEIFDDQFSVERPDGSNFTLKIRSTKLEDSAMYFCASQIGTEAFFGQGTRLTVV.

This clone has a single count. The genes are TRBV18 and TRBJ1-1; 7 bases agree with TRBD1. The V gene end was trimmed by 2 bases and the J gene end by 4 bases; junction bases not matched to a gene: 4. The CDR3 runs to 14 residues. Germline lookup yields CDR1 KGHSH and CDR2 LQKENI. The DNA of the CDR3 is TGTGCCAGCTCACCAGACAGGGCATCCACTGAAGCTTTCTTT. It translates to CASSPDRASTEAFF.

CDR3 bases: TGTGCCAGTAGTCGTAGCGGAAGGCAGTACTTC. It yields the protein CASSRSGRQYF. V is TRBV19 and J is TRBJ2-7, with D tentatively TRBD2 (6 bases). V lost 5 bases to trimming and J lost 9 bases, with 11 bases between them. The CDR3 loop spans 11 amino acids. CDR1 and CDR2 from the germline V gene are LNHDA and SQIVND (reference sequence).

The V and J genes are TRBV7-3 and TRBJ2-7, with D tentatively TRBD1 (5 bases). The ends were cut back, 3 bases at V and 3 bases at J, with 12 bases in the middle. The CDR3 totals 14 residues. In germline, CDR1 is SGHTA, CDR2 FQGTGA. The CDR3 nucleotides are TGTGCCAGCAGCTTCGCGCCAGGACACTACGAGCAGTACTTC. It encodes CASSFAPGHYEQYF. The entire variable domain, with the rest obtained from reference TRBV7-3 and TRBJ2-7, is as follows: GAGVSQTPSNKVTEKGKYVELRCDPISGHTALYWYRQSLGQGPEFLIYFQGTGAADDSGLPNDRFFAVRPEGSVSTLKIQRTERGDSAVYLCASSFAPGHYEQYFGPGTRLTVT.

The genes are TRBV18 and TRBJ1-1, with unresolved D. CDR1 KGHSH and CDR2 LQKENI come from the germline V gene. The CDR3 sequence is 15 residues long. The V and J ends lost 7 bases and 1 base respectively, with 16 bases between them. Written as DNA, the CDR3 is TGTGCCAGCTACCAATCCGGGTTCTCGAACACTGAAGCTTTCTTT. It is translated as CASYQSGFSNTEAFF.

The V gene is TRBV11-2, the J gene TRBJ2-3; TRBD2 aligns across 7 bases. This CDR3 has 15 residues. J gave up 3 bases and V 5 bases, and 8 bases lay outside the gene matches. The germline CDR1 and CDR2 sequences are SGHAT and FQNNGV. This CDR3 reads CASSPLTSKTDTQYF. The CDR3, as DNA: TGTGCCAGCAGCCCCCTGACTAGCAAAACAGATACGCAGTATTTT.

This chain links TRBV2 with TRBJ1-1; no clear D gene. With 3 bases removed from V and 0 bases from J, the gap between germline ends came to 5 bases. This CDR3 is 13 amino acids long. Germline values: CDR1 SNHLY, CDR2 FYNNEI. The DNA of the CDR3 is TGTGCCAGCAGTGACGCCATGAACACTGAAGCTTTCTTT. Amino acid sequence: CASSDAMNTEAFF.

The chain carries TRBV2 and TRBJ1-1, with D tentatively TRBD1 (5 bases). V was clipped by 5 bases and J by 3 bases, with 10 bases between them. The CDR3 is made up of 13 amino acids. CDR1 and CDR2 from the germline V gene are SNHLY and FYNNEI. For the CDR3, the DNA is TGTGCCAGCAGTCAGGGACGGGACACTGAAGCTTTCTTT. Its protein product is CASSQGRDTEAFF.

V is TRBV7-9 and J is TRBJ1-2, with D unresolved. Trimming stripped 3 bases from V and 2 bases from J, with 7 bases between. CDR3 size: 13 residues. Looked up from germline, CDR1 is SEHNR and CDR2 is FQNEAQ (reference sequence). CDR3 residues: CASSLAGNYGYTF. CDR3 in DNA: TGTGCCAGCAGCTTGGCGGGGAACTATGGCTACACCTTC.

The chain has TRBV28 and TRBJ2-2, with D maybe TRBD2 (6 bases). The CDR3 is 14 residues long. Per the germline V gene, CDR1 is MDHEN and CDR2 is SYDVKM. V shed 8 bases and J shed 5 bases, with 15 bases lying between them. The CDR3 DNA sequence: TGTGCCAGCGGGGAGGCAGGGAAAACCGGGGAGCTGTTTTTT. Translation gives CASGEAGKTGELFF.

The chain recombines TRBV27 with TRBJ2-2; 8 bases are a match to TRBD2. V shed 5 bases, J shed 4 bases, and the junction held 6 bases outside the gene matches. The CDR3 has 15 residues. Per the germline V gene, CDR1 is MNHEY and CDR2 is SMNVEV (reference sequence). CDR3 sequence: CASSPRAGGTGELFF. The CDR3 region has the DNA TGTGCCAGCAGTCCTCGGGCGGGAGGCACCGGGGAGCTGTTTTTT.

The rearrangement uses TRBV10-3 and TRBJ2-7; D is uncertain. The ends were cut back, 0 bases at V and 2 bases at J, with 26 bases in the middle. This CDR3 spans 20 amino acids. Germline loops: CDR1 ENHRY, CDR2 SYGVKD. CDR3: CAISESKNLGTRSRAYEQYF. The CDR3 DNA is TGTGCCATCAGTGAGTCGAAGAATCTGGGCACAAGATCTAGGGCCTACGAGCAGTACTTC.

This CDR3 is CASSLSQGNEKLFF. Here the CDR3 DNA reads TGTGCCAGCAGCCTTAGTCAGGGTAATGAAAAACTGTTTTTT. The chain links TRBV27 to TRBJ1-4, with D possibly TRBD1 on 5 matching bases. Germline values: CDR1 MNHEY, CDR2 SMNVEV (reference sequence). The CDR3 loop spans 14 amino acids. V shed 6 bases and J shed 4 bases, with 12 bases lying between them.

The chain is built from TRBV6-1 and TRBJ1-3; no definite D call. Germline CDR1 is MNHNS and CDR2 is SASEGT. Trimming took 4 bases from V and 0 from J, leaving 7 bases between them. The CDR3 is made up of 14 amino acids. The CDR3 here is CASSGIASGNTIYF. The DNA for the CDR3 is TGTGCCAGCAGTGGGATCGCCTCTGGAAACACCATATATTTT.

The chain couples TRBV6-5 to TRBJ2-2; perhaps TRBD1 as D (6 bases). V was clipped by 5 bases and J by 0 bases, with 7 bases between them. The V gene's germline CDR1 is MNHEY and CDR2 SVGAGI. CDR3 size: 14 residues. The CDR3 is CASSGQSNTGELFF. The DNA for the CDR3 is TGTGCCAGCAGTGGACAGTCGAACACCGGGGAGCTGTTTTTT.

A remark on this clone: This specimen includes other DNA sequences encoding the same CDR3. The chain recombines TRBV6-4 with TRBJ2-2; 10 bases are shared with TRBD2. The germline CDR1 and CDR2 sequences are MRHNA and SNTAGT. The CDR3 is 17 amino acids. V lost 1 base and J lost 6; bases outside the gene matches: 8. The DNA of the CDR3 is TGTGCCAGCAGTGACTGGGGGCGGACTAGCGGTCCCGGGGAGCTGTTTTTT. Its translation is CASSDWGRTSGPGELFF.

The chain uses TRBV9 and TRBJ2-1; 9 bases are shared with TRBD2. Germline V gene sequence: CDR1 SGDLS, CDR2 YYNGEE. This CDR3 spans 17 amino acids. V trimming: 0 bases; J trimming: 4 bases; junction bases outside the gene matches: 8. For the CDR3, the DNA is TGTGCCAGCAGCGTAGGAGTAGGGACTAGCCGTTACAATGAGCAGTTCTTC. This translates into CASSVGVGTSRYNEQFF. The entire variable domain, with the rest obtained from reference TRBV9 and TRBJ2-1, is as follows: DSGVTQTPKHLITATGQRVTLRCSPRSGDLSVYWYQQSLDQGLQFLIQYYNGEERAKGNILERFSAQQFPDLHSELNLSSLELGDSALYFCASSVGVGTSRYNEQFFGPGTRLTVL.

The CDR3, as DNA: TGTGCCATCAGCTATTCCTCGGAGGTTGCAGTCAATGAGCAGTTCTTC. Translation: CAISYSSEVAVNEQFF. The chain combines TRBV10-3 with TRBJ2-1; TRBD2 is a possible D gene (5 bases). The CDR3 runs to 16 residues. The V gene's germline CDR1 is ENHRY and CDR2 SYGVKD. V was trimmed by 6 bases and J by 6 bases, leaving 21 bases between them.

J is TRBJ1-1 and V is TRBV6-1, with 7 bases that match TRBD1. The germline CDR1 and CDR2 sequences are MNHNS and SASEGT. J was trimmed by 2 bases and V by 6 bases; bases with no gene match: 6. This CDR3 is built from 14 residues. CDR3 protein: CASSYQGGNTEAFF. The CDR3 nucleotides are TGTGCCAGCAGCTACCAGGGGGGAAACACTGAAGCTTTCTTT.

This clone was picked up one time. The same CDR3 also results from other DNA sequences found in this sample. The V call is TRBV10-3, the J call TRBJ2-7; 9 nucleotides match TRBD2. This CDR3 is built from 13 residues. V shed 4 bases, J shed 4 bases, and the junction held 2 bases outside the gene matches. Germline V gives CDR1 ENHRY, CDR2 SYGVKD. The CDR3 DNA follows: TGTGCCATCAGTGGAGCGGGAGGATACGAGCAGTACTTC. Its translation is CAISGAGGYEQYF.